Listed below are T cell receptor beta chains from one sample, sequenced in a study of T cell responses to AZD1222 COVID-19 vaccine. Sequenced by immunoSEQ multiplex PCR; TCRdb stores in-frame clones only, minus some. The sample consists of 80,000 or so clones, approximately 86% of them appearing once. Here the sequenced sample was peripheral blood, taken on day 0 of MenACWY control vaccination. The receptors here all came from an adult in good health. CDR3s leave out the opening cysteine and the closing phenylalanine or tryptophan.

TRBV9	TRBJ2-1	ASSVDSLAGGNEQF
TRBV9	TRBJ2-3	ASSASSGGAADTQY
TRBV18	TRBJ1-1	ASSQGQGGDTEAF
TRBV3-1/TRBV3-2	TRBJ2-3	ASAELDRTDTQY
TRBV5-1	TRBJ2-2	ASSLAGTFSRGAGPGELF
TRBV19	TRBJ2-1	ASSIRLAHDNEQF
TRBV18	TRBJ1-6	ASSPPGQGGYNSPLH
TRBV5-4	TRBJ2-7	ASSSRDTSYEQY
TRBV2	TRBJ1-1	ASSVGVMMNTEAF
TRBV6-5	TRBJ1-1	ASSSPDRGQTEAF
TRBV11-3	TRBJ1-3	ASSLDGRSGNTIY
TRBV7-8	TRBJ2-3	ASSLGAGGPDTQY
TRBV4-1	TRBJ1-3	ASSQMSPGNTIY
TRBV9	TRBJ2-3	ASSVGQRGGQLVDTQY
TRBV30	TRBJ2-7	ASGTSSYEQY
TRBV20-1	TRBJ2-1	SASVPLAGDYNEQF
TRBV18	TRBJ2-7	ASSPSPGGYEQY
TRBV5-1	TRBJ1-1	ASSLDQGPQAF
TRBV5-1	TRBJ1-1	ASSLNPQGFETEAF
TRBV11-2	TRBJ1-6	ASSLDRQPSPLH
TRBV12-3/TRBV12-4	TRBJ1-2	ASIKTGEYGYT
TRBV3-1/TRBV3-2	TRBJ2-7	ASSASSYEQY
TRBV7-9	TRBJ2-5	ASSMNRVGRETQY
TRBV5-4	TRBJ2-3	ASSYTDTQY
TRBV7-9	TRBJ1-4	ASSTRQGLAEKLF
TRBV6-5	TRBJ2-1	ASQGAYNEQF
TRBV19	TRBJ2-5	ASSIFWGQETQY
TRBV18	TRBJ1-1	ASSPTKPGTNTEAF
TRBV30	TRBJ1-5	AWSFPGQPQH
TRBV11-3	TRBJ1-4	ASSLGGGAPTNEKLF
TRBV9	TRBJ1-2	ASSPSPGQAGGYT
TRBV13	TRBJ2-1	ASSEESGGSDEQF
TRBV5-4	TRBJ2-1	ASSGGGPSGGVRSYNEQF
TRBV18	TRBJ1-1	ASSQQQNTEAF
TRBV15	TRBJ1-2	ATSVDSYYGYT
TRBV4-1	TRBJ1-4	ASSQGGFTHEKLF
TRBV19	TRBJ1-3	ASSFQGPGNTIY
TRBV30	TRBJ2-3	AWTSGGAGTQY
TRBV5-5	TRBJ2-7	ASSLAQVWEQY
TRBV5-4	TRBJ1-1	ASKIDQGAEAF
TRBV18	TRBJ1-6	ASSEGALSFADSPLH
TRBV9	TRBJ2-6	ASSPFSGANVLT